This is a list of T cell receptor beta chains from one sample in a study of PD-1 blockade in classical Hodgkin lymphoma. Measured with immunoSEQ multiplex PCR; TCRdb has only the in-frame clones, and not every one. This table has 20,000 to 30,000 clones, roughly nine tenths appearing once. Material for sequencing was CD4+ T cells from blood. The receptors were sampled from a human donor with classical Hodgkin lymphoma. Both conserved end residues are part of each CDR3. The order of the fields is D gene, J gene, V gene, CDR3 protein. D genes are given only for firm matches.

>.|TRBJ1-1|TRBV15
CATSTAWFYGMNTEAFF
>.|TRBJ1-1|TRBV2
CASSEQYKGNTEAFF
>.|TRBJ1-2|TRBV13
CASSSYGVFYGYTF
>.|TRBJ1-5|TRBV19
CASSISPWTQGNQPQHF
>TRBD1|TRBJ2-5|TRBV27
CASRPPGQGQETQYF
>TRBD1|TRBJ2-4|TRBV19
CASSPYRGTAKNIQYF
>.|TRBJ1-2|TRBV25-1
CASSGVYGYTF
>.|TRBJ2-7|TRBV9
CASSVDEGRRGEQYF
>TRBD2|TRBJ2-7|TRBV4-2
CASSHRGLAIYEQYF
>.|TRBJ2-1|TRBV5-1
CASSLTQYLGNEQFF
>.|TRBJ2-7|TRBV2
CASRPRQLTYEQYF
>.|TRBJ1-5|TRBV19
CASSIELSAGYQPQHF